Each of the 12 T cell receptor beta chains below was sequenced from the same sample in a study of OX40 agonist ivuxolimab in advanced cancers. The method was immunoSEQ multiplex PCR; TCRdb's version includes in-frame clones alone and lacks a portion of them. The sample has 65,000 to 70,000 clones; 80% to 90% are singletons. The specimen comprised CD4+ or CD8+ T cells sorted from blood, sampled in a trial of the OX40 agonist ivuxolimab. These receptors came from an adult with an advanced solid tumor such as melanoma, head and neck, liver or kidney cancer.

This chain links TRBV7-2 with TRBJ1-2, with unresolved D. The CDR3 runs 15 residues. Trimming left V 3 bases short and J 0 bases short, with 11 bases between. CDR1 and CDR2 (germline): SGHTA, FQGNSA. The CDR3 loop is CASSFVPNPNYGYTF. Here the CDR3 DNA reads TGTGCCAGCAGCTTTGTTCCCAATCCTAACTATGGCTACACCTTC.

This clone was picked up a small number of times. The chain carries TRBV10-1 and TRBJ2-7; D unresolved. Germline-derived CDR1 and CDR2 are WNHNN and SYGVQD (reference sequence). Between the trimmed V and J ends, which lost 3 bases and 2 bases, there was a span of 2 bases. The CDR3 is 11 residues long. The CDR3 spells CASSDPYEQYF. Written as DNA, the CDR3 is TGCGCCAGCAGTGACCCCTACGAGCAGTACTTC.

The chain has TRBV19 and TRBJ2-3, with TRBD1 matching over 9 bases. From germline, CDR1 is LNHDA and CDR2 SQIVND (reference sequence). The ends lost 3 bases at V and 3 bases at J; junction bases unmatched: 4. The CDR3 loop spans 15 amino acids. CDR3: CASSIRDRATDTQYF. CDR3 in DNA: TGTGCCAGTAGTATCCGGGACAGGGCGACAGATACGCAGTATTTT.

The chain carries TRBV7-2 and TRBJ2-7, with a weak D call TRBD1 (6 bases). The germline V and J ends were trimmed by 5 bases and 7 bases, with 12 bases remaining between them. The CDR3 consists of 12 residues. Per the germline V gene, CDR1 is SGHTA and CDR2 is FQGNSA. The CDR3 spells CASSTGFREQYF. The CDR3 nucleotides are TGTGCCAGCAGCACAGGGTTCAGGGAGCAGTACTTC.

J is TRBJ1-2 and V is TRBV6-1, with D possibly being TRBD1 (5 bases). Trimming cost V 5 bases and J 4 bases, with 11 bases left between them. The CDR3 covers 13 residues. Germline V lookup: CDR1 MNHNS, CDR2 SASEGT. The CDR3 loop is CASSLSGSYGYTF. CDR3 DNA: TGTGCCAGCAGTTTATCAGGGTCCTATGGCTACACCTTC.

The chain uses TRBV27 and TRBJ2-1, with 7 bases that match TRBD1. Germline values: CDR1 MNHEY, CDR2 SMNVEV (reference sequence). The CDR3 totals 15 residues. V dropped 5 bases and J dropped 4; count of bases not matched to a gene: 8. The CDR3 sequence: CASSPPGQPYNEQFF. The DNA of the CDR3 is TGTGCCAGCAGTCCACCGGGACAGCCTTACAATGAGCAGTTCTTC.

V usage is TRBV19 and J usage is TRBJ1-1; TRBD1 is a possible D gene (6 bases). Germline V gene data show CDR1 as LNHDA and CDR2 as SQIVND (reference sequence). This CDR3 is built from 14 residues. Trimming shortened V by 1 base and J by 1 base, and 7 bases separated the two germline ends. CDR3 region: CASSIGDTNTEAFF. CDR3 in DNA: TGTGCCAGTAGTATAGGGGACACGAACACTGAAGCTTTCTTT. The whole variable domain, remainder taken from reference TRBV19 and TRBJ1-1, is DGGITQSPKYLFRKEGQNVTLSCEQNLNHDAMYWYRQDPGQGLRLIYYSQIVNDFQKGDIAEGYSVSREKKESFPLTVTSAQKNPTAFYLCASSIGDTNTEAFFGQGTRLTVV.

V usage is TRBV6-4 and J usage is TRBJ2-1; no clear D. V was shortened by 8 bases and J by 7 bases, with 15 bases between the two germline ends. CDR3 length: 13 residues. The germline gives CDR1 MRHNA, CDR2 SNTAGT. As DNA, the CDR3 is TGTGCCAGCTCCCAGGAGATCGGAAATGAGCAGTTCTTC. Translating gives CASSQEIGNEQFF.

The chain recombines TRBV18 with TRBJ2-1; D is uncertain. Trimming pared 0 bases from V and 5 bases from J, leaving 14 bases between. There are 16 residues in the CDR3. The V gene's germline CDR1 is KGHSH and CDR2 LQKENI. The CDR3 DNA reads as TGTGCCAGCTCACCACCGGGGTGGCAGGCCAACAATGAGCAGTTCTTC. It is translated as CASSPPGWQANNEQFF.

This chain uses TRBV6-1 with TRBJ1-3, with TRBD1 as a possible D gene (6 bases). The CDR3 runs 14 residues. Germline V gene data show CDR1 as MNHNS and CDR2 as SASEGT. Trimming removed 3 bases from V and 4 bases from J, with 10 bases in between. The CDR3 protein is CASSEPGTGNTIYF. The DNA of the CDR3 is TGTGCCAGCAGTGAGCCAGGGACAGGAAACACCATATATTTT.

CDR3 residues: CASSPGRETEAFF. The CDR3 DNA sequence: TGTGCCAGCTCACCTGGAAGGGAAACTGAAGCTTTCTTT. This rearrangement joins TRBV18 to TRBJ1-1; D uncertain. V gave up 3 bases and J gave up 5 bases, with 10 bases separating them. The V gene's germline CDR1 is KGHSH and CDR2 LQKENI. The CDR3 contains 13 residues.

The chain is built from TRBV6-5 and TRBJ2-1; 7 bases are a match to TRBD1. The CDR3 totals 15 residues. The J segment lost 5 bases and the V segment lost 5 bases, leaving 9 bases of the junction unmatched. CDR1 and CDR2 (germline): MNHEY, SVGAGI. The CDR3 sequence: CASSQGTARNNEQFF. The CDR3 DNA is TGTGCCAGCAGTCAGGGGACAGCGAGAAACAATGAGCAGTTCTTC.